The next 18 T cell receptor beta chains were all read from a single sample in a study of shared clonotypes between healthy human individuals. The table came from immunoSEQ multiplex PCR; TCRdb's copy has only in-frame clones and leaves some out. The table lists approximately 1.4 million clones, around 98% of them singletons. Sequenced material: naive CD4+ T cells sorted from blood. Subset of the sample: CD45RA+ positively selected. These receptors originate from a man aged 25 to 45 in good health.

The CDR3 nucleotides read TGTGCCAGCAGCTTGGCCCGGACAGGGCGGGATCAGCCCCAGCATTTT. Residues: CASSLARTGRDQPQHF. The chain joins TRBV5-6 to TRBJ1-5; 8 nucleotides match TRBD1. CDR3 length: 16 residues. With 0 bases clipped from V and 5 bases from J, the junction kept 7 bases outside the gene matches. Looked up from germline, CDR1 is SGHDT and CDR2 is YYEEEE.

This clone has only one observation. V gene TRBV5-6 combines with J gene TRBJ2-7; TRBD1 matches 9 bases. J was trimmed by 5 bases and V by 3 bases; bases with no gene match: 0. The CDR3 covers 12 residues. Germline CDR1 and CDR2: SGHDT and YYEEEE. CDR3 nucleotide sequence: TGTGCCAGCAGCTGGGACAGGGACGAGCAGTACTTC. This translates into CASSWDRDEQYF.

The CDR3 region has the DNA TGCGCCAGCAGTCAATCACGGGGCTTGGAGCCCCAGCATTTT. It yields the protein CASSQSRGLEPQHF. The J gene is TRBJ1-5, the V gene TRBV23-1; tentative D call: TRBD1 (5 bases). TRBV23-1 is marked as an open reading frame, function uncertain. Trimming shortened V by 0 bases and J by 8 bases, and 11 bases separated the two germline ends. The CDR3 consists of 14 residues.

CDR3 in amino acids: CASRPSGGQGSYEQYF. DNA of the CDR3: TGTGCCAGCAGGCCCTCCGGGGGACAGGGATCCTACGAGCAGTACTTC. The gene calls are TRBV28 and TRBJ2-7; 9 bases agree with TRBD1. The CDR3 is 16 residues long. V gave up 6 bases and J gave up 1 base; unmatched junction bases: 10. Germline values: CDR1 MDHEN, CDR2 SYDVKM.

This sequence joins TRBV5-1 and TRBJ2-7; possibly TRBD1 for D (5 bases). The germline V gene has CDR1 SGHRS and CDR2 YFSETQ. CDR3 length equals 17 residues. Trimming pared 4 bases from V and 3 bases from J, leaving 23 bases between. The CDR3 reads CASSTSGSPRLDYEQYF. The CDR3 nucleotides read TGCGCCAGCAGCACTTCAGGGTCCCCACGATTAGACTACGAGCAGTACTTC.

CDR3 sequence reads: CASSQTGGYEQYF. DNA for the CDR3: TGCGCCAGCAGCCAAACAGGGGGCTACGAGCAGTACTTC. The gene calls are TRBV4-1 and TRBJ2-7, with TRBD1 matching over 8 bases. The CDR3 runs to 13 residues. The junction had 0 bases not matched to a gene; V was cut back by 2 bases and J by 3 bases. Germline CDR1 reads MGHRA; CDR2 reads YSYEKL.

V usage is TRBV5-1 and J usage is TRBJ1-1; D may be TRBD1 (5 bases). CDR1 is SGHRS, CDR2 YFSETQ, per germline. CDR3 size: 15 residues. V was shortened by 6 bases and J by 0 bases, with 15 bases between the two germline ends. The CDR3 nucleotides read TGCGCCAGCACGGAGAGGGGCTCCTTGAACACTGAAGCTTTCTTT. Translated: CASTERGSLNTEAFF.

This clone occurred once. The rearrangement links TRBV6-6 to TRBJ2-3, with D possibly matching TRBD2 (5 bases). V lost 0 bases, J lost 8 bases, and 15 bases lay in between. There are 15 residues in the CDR3. Germline V gene lookup returns CDR1 MNHNY and CDR2 SVGAGI (reference sequence). The CDR3 loop is CASSYSDPLLGTQYF. In DNA, the CDR3 is TGTGCCAGCAGTTACTCGGATCCCCTACTAGGTACGCAGTATTTT.

CDR3 bases: TGCAGCGTTGCCCTGACAGGGGCCGGGGATGTCTATGGCTACACCTTC. Its protein product is CSVALTGAGDVYGYTF. The rearrangement links TRBV29-1 to TRBJ1-2; 8 nucleotides match TRBD1. The junction had 14 bases not matched to a gene; V was cut back by 4 bases and J by 4 bases. The germline V gene has CDR1 SQVTM and CDR2 ANQGSEA. The CDR3 covers 16 residues. The full variable domain, in which reference TRBV29-1 and TRBJ1-2 provide the parts outside the CDR3, is SAVISQKPSRDICQRGTSLTIQCQVDSQVTMMFWYRQQPGQSLTLIATANQGSEATYESGFVIDKFPISRPNLTFSTLTVSNMSPEDSSIYLCSVALTGAGDVYGYTFGSGTRLTVV.

The chain joins TRBV5-1 to TRBJ2-3; a possible D gene is TRBD1 (5 bases). Trimming stripped 0 bases from V and 0 bases from J, with 17 bases between. This CDR3 spans 18 amino acids. Germline V gene sequence: CDR1 SGHRS, CDR2 YFSETQ. DNA of the CDR3: TGCGCCAGCAGCTTGGTTTGGGTGGGGCAAGGAAGCACAGATACGCAGTATTTT. Amino acid sequence: CASSLVWVGQGSTDTQYF.

V and J are TRBV5-1 and TRBJ1-1; 12 nucleotides line up with TRBD1. Germline CDR1 reads SGHRS; CDR2 reads YFSETQ. The trim removed 2 bases at V and 0 bases at J, leaving 8 bases unmatched. This CDR3 spans 18 amino acids. The CDR3: CASSLRGQGARMNTEAFF. CDR3 nucleotides: TGCGCCAGCAGCTTAAGGGGACAGGGGGCTCGCATGAACACTGAAGCTTTCTTT.

In this sample, this clone turned up once. This chain links TRBV5-1 with TRBJ2-2; D call uncertain. Trimming stripped 2 bases from V and 6 bases from J, with 5 bases between. Germline V gene sequence: CDR1 SGHRS, CDR2 YFSETQ. The CDR3 has 12 residues. The CDR3 DNA sequence: TGCGCCAGCAGCTTTTATTCCGGGGAGCTGTTTTTT. The encoded protein is CASSFYSGELFF.

CDR3 loop: CASSHITLSTEAFF. CDR3 sequence (DNA): TGTGCCAGCAGCCATATCACCCTCTCCACTGAAGCTTTCTTT. The chain joins TRBV11-2 to TRBJ1-1; D gene ambiguous. Trimming removed 5 bases at V and 4 bases at J, with 14 bases between. The CDR3 is made up of 14 amino acids. Looked up from germline, CDR1 is SGHAT and CDR2 is FQNNGV.

V gene TRBV25-1 combines with J gene TRBJ2-7, with D uncertain. The V and J ends lost 1 base and 3 bases respectively, with 7 bases between them. CDR3 length equals 13 residues. Germline V gene sequence: CDR1 MGHDK, CDR2 SYGVNS. DNA for the CDR3: TGTGCCAGCAGTGAATTCACAAGCTACGAGCAGTACTTC. It yields the protein CASSEFTSYEQYF.

The chain links TRBV5-1 to TRBJ2-7, with 10 bases fitting TRBD2. Trimming cost V 4 bases and J 5 bases; bases outside gene matches: 6. CDR3 length: 14 amino acids. Germline V gene data show CDR1 as SGHRS and CDR2 as YFSETQ. CDR3 sequence reads: CASSGSGRANEQYF. DNA of the CDR3: TGCGCCAGCAGCGGAAGCGGGAGGGCCAACGAGCAGTACTTC.

The V call is TRBV7-2, the J call TRBJ2-7, with 7 nucleotides matching TRBD1. This CDR3 contains 15 residues. J gave up 1 base and V 0 bases, and 3 bases lay outside the gene matches. CDR1 SGHTA and CDR2 FQGNSA come from the germline V gene. The CDR3 loop reads CASSLAVGQSYEQYF. CDR3 DNA: TGTGCCAGCAGCTTAGCCGTGGGACAGTCCTACGAGCAGTACTTC.

About this clone: The same CDR3 is also encoded by other DNA sequences in this sample. This chain uses TRBV5-1 with TRBJ2-5; a weak D match, TRBD1 (6 bases). The CDR3 extends over 15 amino acids. The V end lost 4 bases, the J end lost 1 base, and 14 bases lay between the germline ends. Germline V gene data show CDR1 as SGHRS and CDR2 as YFSETQ. The CDR3 DNA is TGCGCCAGCAGCCCTGGACAGTTACTCCAAGAGACCCAGTACTTC. It encodes CASSPGQLLQETQYF.

V gene TRBV27 combines with J gene TRBJ1-2, with TRBD1 matching over 10 bases. Trimming at V came to 6 bases and at J to 12 bases, leaving 13 bases not matched to a gene. In germline, CDR1 is MNHEY, CDR2 SMNVEV (reference sequence). The CDR3 is 14 residues long. The CDR3 protein is CASRHRDRGWLDTF. The DNA of the CDR3 is TGTGCCAGCAGACACCGGGACAGGGGATGGCTCGACACCTTC.